This is a list of T cell receptor beta chains from one sample in a study of regulatory and conventional T cells in RAG deficiency. The protocol was immunoSEQ multiplex PCR, while the TCRdb copy is restricted to in-frame clones and leaves out a portion. The table lists tens of thousands of clones, about 91% of them singletons. The sample also formed part of further work on regulatory T cells.

The specimen sequenced was CD8+ T cells sorted from blood. Receptors were obtained from a human donor in good health. The CDR3 runs from the conserved cysteine through the conserved F or W. Each record gives: clone size, V gene, J gene, D gene, CDR3 DNA, CDR3 protein. The D gene is left open where the match is weak. For some rows the clone size is stated as once, few or many, or as a class when expanded; others skip it.

clone_size: once
v_call: TRBV6-5
j_call: TRBJ1-1
d_call: .
cdr3_nt: TGTGCCAGCAGTCGGGTGAACACTGAAGCTTTCTTT
cdr3_aa: CASSRVNTEAFF

clone_size: .
v_call: TRBV28
j_call: TRBJ2-2
d_call: TRBD2
cdr3_nt: TGTGCCAGCAGTGAAAGCGGGAGGAATCGTCCCGGGGAGCTGTTTTTT
cdr3_aa: CASSESGRNRPGELFF

clone_size: few
v_call: TRBV14
j_call: TRBJ1-6
d_call: TRBD1
cdr3_nt: TGTGCCAGCAGCCTGGGACAGGGGGGATCACCCCTCCACTTT
cdr3_aa: CASSLGQGGSPLHF

clone_size: few
v_call: TRBV11-2
j_call: TRBJ2-7
d_call: .
cdr3_nt: TGTGCCAGCAGCTCATGGACTCCCTTCGAGCAGTACTTC
cdr3_aa: CASSSWTPFEQYF

clone_size: few
v_call: TRBV19
j_call: TRBJ1-5
d_call: TRBD1
cdr3_nt: TGTGCCAGTAGTATAGTTCATGGGACAGGGGAACAGCCCCAGCATTTT
cdr3_aa: CASSIVHGTGEQPQHF

clone_size: .
v_call: TRBV27
j_call: TRBJ2-1
d_call: TRBD2
cdr3_nt: TGTGCCAGCAGTTCCCCGACTAGCCGGAATGAGCAGTTCTTC
cdr3_aa: CASSSPTSRNEQFF

clone_size: .
v_call: TRBV2
j_call: TRBJ1-1
d_call: .
cdr3_nt: TGTGCCACCCAACGGGGAACCAACACTGAAGCTTTCTTT
cdr3_aa: CATQRGTNTEAFF

clone_size: .
v_call: TRBV9
j_call: TRBJ2-2
d_call: .
cdr3_nt: TGTGCCAGCGGTCGCGGCACCGGGGAGCTGTTTTTT
cdr3_aa: CASGRGTGELFF

clone_size: .
v_call: TRBV5-1
j_call: TRBJ2-1
d_call: TRBD2
cdr3_nt: TGCGCCAGCAGCTTGGGAGCGCTTCTAGCGGGGGGGCGTGAGCAGTTCTTC
cdr3_aa: CASSLGALLAGGREQFF

clone_size: .
v_call: TRBV29-1
j_call: TRBJ1-2
d_call: .
cdr3_nt: TGCAGCGTTGAAGATAAACAGGGCGCCGCCTTC
cdr3_aa: CSVEDKQGAAF

clone_size: .
v_call: TRBV5-4
j_call: TRBJ1-2
d_call: .
cdr3_nt: TGTGCCAGCAGCTCAAATAATCTGGATGGCTACACCTTC
cdr3_aa: CASSSNNLDGYTF

clone_size: .
v_call: TRBV5-6
j_call: TRBJ1-2
d_call: TRBD1
cdr3_nt: TGTGCCAGCAGCTCACGAAGCGGGACAGGCCGAAACTATGGCTACACCTTC
cdr3_aa: CASSSRSGTGRNYGYTF

clone_size: .
v_call: TRBV10-2
j_call: TRBJ2-1
d_call: .
cdr3_nt: TGCGCCAGCAGTGAGTCGCGCGGGGGCACCTACAATGAGCAGTTCTTC
cdr3_aa: CASSESRGGTYNEQFF

clone_size: .
v_call: TRBV19
j_call: TRBJ2-7
d_call: .
cdr3_nt: TGTGCCAGTGGCAGGAGACCCTACGAGCAGTACTTC
cdr3_aa: CASGRRPYEQYF

clone_size: .
v_call: TRBV11-2
j_call: TRBJ2-1
d_call: .
cdr3_nt: TGTGCCAGCAGCTCCCTCAGATGGGACAATGAGCAGTTCTTC
cdr3_aa: CASSSLRWDNEQFF

clone_size: few
v_call: TRBV7-3
j_call: TRBJ2-7
d_call: .
cdr3_nt: TGTGCCAGCAGCCCCCACGCCGAGGAGCAGTACTTC
cdr3_aa: CASSPHAEEQYF

clone_size: .
v_call: TRBV28
j_call: TRBJ1-2
d_call: .
cdr3_nt: TGTGCCAGCAGTGCTACAGGGACCGACTATGGCTACACCTTC
cdr3_aa: CASSATGTDYGYTF

clone_size: .
v_call: TRBV5-1
j_call: TRBJ2-5
d_call: TRBD2
cdr3_nt: TGCGCCAGCAGCTTGGGACTAGCGGACCGCGGGACCCAGTACTTC
cdr3_aa: CASSLGLADRGTQYF

clone_size: .
v_call: TRBV29-1
j_call: TRBJ1-2
d_call: TRBD1
cdr3_nt: TGCAGCGCAAAAATCCCGGGACAGGGCCTAAACTATGGCTACACCTTC
cdr3_aa: CSAKIPGQGLNYGYTF

clone_size: .
v_call: TRBV15
j_call: TRBJ2-7
d_call: .
cdr3_nt: TGTGCCACCAGCAGAGATAAACTATCTACCTACGAGCAGTACTTC
cdr3_aa: CATSRDKLSTYEQYF

clone_size: .
v_call: TRBV9
j_call: TRBJ1-3
d_call: .
cdr3_nt: TGTGCCAGCAGCGGACAGATGAGCTCTGGAAACACCATATATTTT
cdr3_aa: CASSGQMSSGNTIYF

clone_size: once
v_call: TRBV30
j_call: TRBJ1-1
d_call: TRBD1
cdr3_nt: TGTGCCTGGAGACAGGGGGTTGCCACTGAAGCTTTCTTT
cdr3_aa: CAWRQGVATEAFF

clone_size: .
v_call: TRBV14
j_call: TRBJ2-5
d_call: TRBD1
cdr3_nt: TGTGCCAGCAGCCCGACAGGGGTGGAGACCCAGTACTTC
cdr3_aa: CASSPTGVETQYF

clone_size: few
v_call: TRBV30
j_call: TRBJ2-2
d_call: .
cdr3_nt: TGTGCCTGGGGACTAACGGACGCCAACACCGGGGAGCTGTTTTTT
cdr3_aa: CAWGLTDANTGELFF

clone_size: .
v_call: TRBV11-2
j_call: TRBJ1-1
d_call: .
cdr3_nt: TGTGCCAGCAGCTTAAGCGGGTACACTGAAGCTTTCTTT
cdr3_aa: CASSLSGYTEAFF

clone_size: .
v_call: TRBV30
j_call: TRBJ2-7
d_call: TRBD2
cdr3_nt: TGTGCCTGGAGTAACGGACTAGCGGGATACGAGCAGTACTTC
cdr3_aa: CAWSNGLAGYEQYF

clone_size: .
v_call: TRBV6-5
j_call: TRBJ2-2
d_call: .
cdr3_nt: TGTGCCAGCAGTTACTCGATCAGTGGCACCGGGGAGCTGTTTTTT
cdr3_aa: CASSYSISGTGELFF

clone_size: .
v_call: TRBV28
j_call: TRBJ1-2
d_call: .
cdr3_nt: TGCGCCAGCAGTACTAACCCCAGGGGAGGAGGTGGCTACACCTTC
cdr3_aa: CASSTNPRGGGGYTF

clone_size: .
v_call: TRBV19
j_call: TRBJ1-1
d_call: TRBD1
cdr3_nt: TGTGCCAGTAGTATCCGGGACAGGAACACTGAAGCTTTCTTT
cdr3_aa: CASSIRDRNTEAFF

clone_size: .
v_call: TRBV5-4
j_call: TRBJ2-7
d_call: TRBD1
cdr3_nt: TGTGCCAGCAGCATGACAGGGGATCCCTACGAGCAGTACTTC
cdr3_aa: CASSMTGDPYEQYF

clone_size: .
v_call: TRBV6-5
j_call: TRBJ1-1
d_call: TRBD1
cdr3_nt: TGTGCCAGCAGCCCCTGGACAGGGCAGGAAACTGAAGCTTTCTTT
cdr3_aa: CASSPWTGQETEAFF

clone_size: .
v_call: TRBV18
j_call: TRBJ1-1
d_call: .
cdr3_nt: TGTGCCAGCTCACTAGACAGACTGAACACTGAAGCTTTCTTT
cdr3_aa: CASSLDRLNTEAFF

clone_size: .
v_call: TRBV2
j_call: TRBJ2-7
d_call: TRBD1
cdr3_nt: TGTGCCAGCAGAAGGGACAGACCGAGCTACGAGCAGTACTTC
cdr3_aa: CASRRDRPSYEQYF

clone_size: once
v_call: TRBV7-9
j_call: TRBJ2-1
d_call: .
cdr3_nt: TGTGCCAGCAGCTTAGGACGGGACACGACCTACAATGAGCAGTTCTTC
cdr3_aa: CASSLGRDTTYNEQFF

clone_size: once
v_call: TRBV30
j_call: TRBJ2-1
d_call: .
cdr3_nt: TGTGCCTGGAGCCTGGCACCTAGCTCCTACAATGAGCAGTTCTTC
cdr3_aa: CAWSLAPSSYNEQFF

clone_size: .
v_call: TRBV4-1
j_call: TRBJ2-1
d_call: .
cdr3_nt: TGCGCCAGCAGCCCCGGCCAGTCATACAATGAGCAGTTCTTC
cdr3_aa: CASSPGQSYNEQFF

clone_size: .
v_call: TRBV7-9
j_call: TRBJ2-7
d_call: TRBD1
cdr3_nt: TGTGCCAGCAGCATGACAGGGGACCCCGTGGGCGAGCAGTACTTC
cdr3_aa: CASSMTGDPVGEQYF

clone_size: .
v_call: TRBV30
j_call: TRBJ2-3
d_call: TRBD2
cdr3_nt: TGTGCCTGGGTTCTGATGGGACTAGTCACAGATACGCAGTATTTT
cdr3_aa: CAWVLMGLVTDTQYF

clone_size: .
v_call: TRBV27
j_call: TRBJ2-1
d_call: .
cdr3_nt: TGTGCCAGCAGTTTACTAGGGCCATTCAATGAGCAGTTCTTC
cdr3_aa: CASSLLGPFNEQFF

clone_size: .
v_call: TRBV5-1
j_call: TRBJ1-3
d_call: TRBD1
cdr3_nt: TGCGCCAGCAGCTTGGGACAGGGCACTGGAAACACCATATATTTT
cdr3_aa: CASSLGQGTGNTIYF

clone_size: .
v_call: TRBV4-2
j_call: TRBJ1-2
d_call: .
cdr3_nt: TGTGCCAGCAGCTTCGGGAGTGGCTATGGCTACACCTTC
cdr3_aa: CASSFGSGYGYTF

clone_size: once
v_call: TRBV2
j_call: TRBJ2-7
d_call: TRBD1
cdr3_nt: TGTGCCAGCACCCGGGACAGAGCCTACGAGCAGTACTTC
cdr3_aa: CASTRDRAYEQYF

clone_size: .
v_call: TRBV11-1
j_call: TRBJ1-1
d_call: TRBD1
cdr3_nt: TGTGCCAGCAGCCCCCGGGACAGAGTATTGAACACTGAAGCTTTCTTT
cdr3_aa: CASSPRDRVLNTEAFF

clone_size: .
v_call: TRBV4-3
j_call: TRBJ1-2
d_call: TRBD1
cdr3_nt: TGCGCCAGCAGCCAGGGGGGGACAGGGCTTAACTATGGCTACACCTTC
cdr3_aa: CASSQGGTGLNYGYTF

clone_size: .
v_call: TRBV7-9
j_call: TRBJ1-2
d_call: .
cdr3_nt: TGTGCCAGCAGCCCCCAGGTCACCTCTAACTATGGCTACACCTTC
cdr3_aa: CASSPQVTSNYGYTF

clone_size: .
v_call: TRBV19
j_call: TRBJ2-3
d_call: TRBD2
cdr3_nt: TGTGCCAGTAGTATCGGGACTAGCGGAGATACGCAGTATTTT
cdr3_aa: CASSIGTSGDTQYF

clone_size: .
v_call: TRBV10-2
j_call: TRBJ2-5
d_call: TRBD2
cdr3_nt: TGCGCCAGCAGTAGTGGACTAGCGGGAGTGGGAGAGACCCAGTACTTC
cdr3_aa: CASSSGLAGVGETQYF

clone_size: few
v_call: TRBV29-1
j_call: TRBJ2-5
d_call: .
cdr3_nt: TGCAGCGTTGTTCTCTTGAACAGAGAGACCCAGTACTTC
cdr3_aa: CSVVLLNRETQYF

clone_size: .
v_call: TRBV29-1
j_call: TRBJ1-3
d_call: .
cdr3_nt: TGCAGCGGCCGGAGCTCTGGAAACACCATATATTTT
cdr3_aa: CSGRSSGNTIYF

clone_size: .
v_call: TRBV11-1
j_call: TRBJ2-3
d_call: TRBD2
cdr3_nt: TGTGCCAGCAGCAAAGCTAGCGGGAGGGCCCCAGATACGCAGTATTTT
cdr3_aa: CASSKASGRAPDTQYF

clone_size: once
v_call: TRBV19
j_call: TRBJ1-5
d_call: .
cdr3_nt: TGTGCCAGTGGAGATGGTACAATTAATATCAATCAGCCCCAGCATTTT
cdr3_aa: CASGDGTININQPQHF

clone_size: .
v_call: TRBV28
j_call: TRBJ2-2
d_call: .
cdr3_nt: TGTGCCAGCAGGGCGCTGGACACCGGGGAGCTGTTTTTT
cdr3_aa: CASRALDTGELFF

clone_size: .
v_call: TRBV7-9
j_call: TRBJ2-7
d_call: .
cdr3_nt: TGTGCCAGCAGTCCCGGGACGTCAAAGGACGAGCAGTACTTC
cdr3_aa: CASSPGTSKDEQYF

clone_size: .
v_call: TRBV30
j_call: TRBJ1-3
d_call: .
cdr3_nt: TGTGCCTGGAGTTCGGACTCTGGAAACACCATATATTTT
cdr3_aa: CAWSSDSGNTIYF

clone_size: .
v_call: TRBV30
j_call: TRBJ1-2
d_call: .
cdr3_nt: TGTGCCTGGAGCCCAGGACTTACTAACTATGGCTACACCTTC
cdr3_aa: CAWSPGLTNYGYTF

clone_size: .
v_call: TRBV7-3
j_call: TRBJ2-2
d_call: TRBD2
cdr3_nt: TGTGCCAGCAGCCGGGGACTAGCGGGAGATCGGACCGGGGAGCTGTTTTTT
cdr3_aa: CASSRGLAGDRTGELFF

clone_size: once
v_call: TRBV2
j_call: TRBJ2-2
d_call: .
cdr3_nt: TGTGCCAGCAGCTCGGGCCCGGAGCTGTTTTTT
cdr3_aa: CASSSGPELFF